What follows are 28 T cell receptor beta chains derived from one specimen sequenced in a study of cytomegalovirus exposure and HLA in healthy donors. In the PCR, 60 Vbeta and 13 Jbeta primers were used. Generated by immunoSEQ multiplex PCR, the TCRdb table keeps only in-frame clones and is missing some. This sample has around 200,000 clones, with roughly three quarters found just once. Sequencing input: PBMCs. These receptors were collected from a woman between 18 and 29 years old in good health and CMV-seronegative.

The CDR3 region is CATLGRVNLNTEAFF. CDR3 coding DNA: TGTGCCACCCTAGGGAGGGTTAACCTGAACACTGAAGCTTTCTTT. This sequence joins TRBV19 and TRBJ1-1; no firm D call. Trimming left V 10 bases short and J 0 bases short, with 18 bases between. This CDR3 is 15 amino acids long. Germline lookup yields CDR1 LNHDA and CDR2 SQIVND (reference sequence).

The chain is built from TRBV7-3 and TRBJ2-3, with D tentatively TRBD1 (5 bases). The CDR3 contains 15 residues. Germline V gene sequence: CDR1 SGHTA, CDR2 FQGTGA. Trimming cost V 2 bases and J 1 base, with 10 bases left between them. The CDR3 is CASSLPQGGTDTQYF. The CDR3 coding sequence is TGTGCCAGCAGCTTACCGCAGGGTGGCACAGATACGCAGTATTTT.

This clone was observed once. Here the CDR3 DNA reads TGTGCCAGCGTAAATCTGGGGGGTTGGACTGAAGCTTTCTTT. Its protein product is CASVNLGGWTEAFF. The rearrangement joins TRBV28 to TRBJ1-1, with a tentative D call TRBD1 (5 bases). Germline V lookup: CDR1 MDHEN, CDR2 SYDVKM. This CDR3 comprises 14 residues. The ends were cut back, 8 bases at V and 5 bases at J, with 18 bases in the middle.

The rearrangement joins TRBV5-1 to TRBJ1-1; 8 bases map to TRBD1. The CDR3 totals 13 residues. The V gene end was trimmed by 3 bases and the J gene end by 7 bases; junction bases not matched to a gene: 5. In germline, CDR1 is SGHRS, CDR2 YFSETQ. The DNA for the CDR3 is TGCGCCAGCAGCTGGAGACAGGGGAATGAAGCTTTCTTT. Encoded protein: CASSWRQGNEAFF. Variable domain in full (rest from reference TRBV5-1 and TRBJ1-1): KAGVTQTPRYLIKTRGQQVTLSCSPISGHRSVSWYQQTPGQGLQFLFEYFSETQRNKGNFPGRFSGRQFSNSRSEMNVSTLELGDSALYLCASSWRQGNEAFFGQGTRLTVV.

This sequence joins TRBV10-3 and TRBJ2-2; 8 nucleotides line up with TRBD2. The CDR3 totals 16 residues. Losses at the gene ends were 3 bases for V and 5 bases for J; bases not matched to a gene: 8. Per germline, CDR1 ENHRY and CDR2 SYGVKD. CDR3 DNA sequence: TGTGCCATCAGTGAATTAGCGGGACGTGGGACCGGGGAGCTGTTTTTT. Its translation is CAISELAGRGTGELFF.

This clone was counted only a few times. The V gene is TRBV19, the J gene TRBJ2-3, with 7 bases matching TRBD1. Germline CDR1 is LNHDA and CDR2 is SQIVND (reference sequence). The CDR3 spans 16 residues. Unmatched junction bases numbered 8, after V lost 5 bases and J lost 0 bases. The CDR3 spells CASSPRQGTSTDTQYF. CDR3 DNA: TGTGCCAGTAGTCCTCGACAGGGAACTAGCACAGATACGCAGTATTTT.

This chain joins TRBV27 and TRBJ2-1; 11 nucleotides line up with TRBD1. The germline gives CDR1 MNHEY, CDR2 SMNVEV (reference sequence). The V segment lost 5 bases and the J segment 0 bases; nucleotides outside the gene matches: 12. CDR3 length equals 19 residues. DNA for the CDR3: TGTGCCAGCAGTCTATACGGGACAGGGGGTTCTAGCTCCTACAATGAGCAGTTCTTC. Protein product: CASSLYGTGGSSSYNEQFF.

This CDR3 reads CASSFTQGTGELFF. The CDR3 nucleotides are TGTGCCAGCAGTTTTACTCAGGGTACCGGGGAGCTGTTTTTT. V gene TRBV27 combines with J gene TRBJ2-2; the D gene is possibly TRBD1 (5 bases). The CDR3 sequence is 14 residues long. The V gene's germline CDR1 is MNHEY and CDR2 SMNVEV (reference sequence). V was clipped by 3 bases and J by 5 bases, with 10 bases between them.

The chain combines TRBV19 with TRBJ2-3; 7 positions match TRBD2. After removal of 6 bases from V and 4 bases from J, the junction contained 13 bases not matched to a gene. This CDR3 spans 16 amino acids. Germline V gene data show CDR1 as LNHDA and CDR2 as SQIVND (reference sequence). The DNA of the CDR3 is TGTGCCAGTAGCCCCACTTTGGGAGGGGTCTCAGATACGCAGTATTTT. Protein product: CASSPTLGGVSDTQYF.

The rearrangement joins TRBV29-1 to TRBJ2-2; 8 bases are a match to TRBD2. The V and J ends lost 5 bases and 3 bases, in that order; junction bases with no gene match: 5. This CDR3 is 14 amino acids long. Germline V lookup: CDR1 SQVTM, CDR2 ANQGSEA. CDR3 coding DNA: TGCAGCGTTTCGGCGGGGGGCTACACCGGGGAGCTGTTTTTT. This sequence encodes CSVSAGGYTGELFF.

This clone turned up a few times. The CDR3 nucleotides are TGTGCCAGCTCACCAACAAATTATCGGGACACCGGGGAGCTGTTTTTT. Amino acids: CASSPTNYRDTGELFF. The V and J genes are TRBV18 and TRBJ2-2; D remains unclear. From germline, CDR1 is KGHSH and CDR2 LQKENI. V was cut by 2 bases and J by 3 bases, with 13 bases left in between. This CDR3 has 16 amino acids.

The chain joins TRBV6-6 to TRBJ2-7; 7 positions agree with TRBD2. Germline V gene data show CDR1 as MNHNY and CDR2 as SVGAGI (reference sequence). The CDR3 is 14 residues long. J lost 3 bases, V lost 7 bases, and 9 bases had no gene match. DNA for the CDR3: TGTGCCAGCACCCCAGCGGGGAAGGTCTACGAGCAGTACTTC. This codes for CASTPAGKVYEQYF.

This sequence joins TRBV28 and TRBJ2-2, with 8 bases matching TRBD2. CDR3 length equals 14 residues. Germline loops: CDR1 MDHEN, CDR2 SYDVKM. Germline trimming cut 7 bases from V and 5 bases from J; bases unmatched to any gene: 6. The CDR3 DNA reads TGTGCCAGCATGCGGGGGGCTAGTACCGGGGAGCTGTTTTTT. Translation gives CASMRGASTGELFF.

The chain couples TRBV18 to TRBJ2-3; 12 nucleotides match TRBD2. Looked up from germline, CDR1 is KGHSH and CDR2 is LQKENI. V was clipped by 3 bases and J by 1 base; unmatched bases: 5. The CDR3 totals 17 residues. DNA for the CDR3: TGTGCCAGCTCACCGCTCTCTAGCGGGGGGGGCACAGATACGCAGTATTTT. This encodes CASSPLSSGGGTDTQYF. Based on the CDR3 plus reference TRBV18 and TRBJ2-3, the full variable domain is NAGVMQNPRHLVRRRGQEARLRCSPMKGHSHVYWYRQLPEEGLKFMVYLQKENIIDESGMPKERFSAEFPKEGPSILRIQQVVRGDSAAYFCASSPLSSGGGTDTQYFGPGTRLTVL.

The chain has TRBV19 and TRBJ1-4, with 10 bases lining up with TRBD1. J was trimmed by 7 bases and V by 5 bases; bases with no gene match: 4. CDR3 length: 14 residues. Germline V gene lookup returns CDR1 LNHDA and CDR2 SQIVND (reference sequence). In nucleotides, the CDR3 is TGTGCCAGTAGTCGGACAGGGGGACGTGAAAAACTGTTTTTT. The encoded protein is CASSRTGGREKLFF.

The V gene is TRBV7-9, the J gene TRBJ2-7; 9 bases fit TRBD2. The CDR3 is 15 amino acids. Germline loops: CDR1 SEHNR, CDR2 FQNEAQ (reference sequence). After removal of 0 bases from V and 6 bases from J, the junction contained 6 bases not matched to a gene. The CDR3 region has the DNA TGTGCCAGCAGCTTAGCTAACGGCGGGAGGGTCGAGCAGTACTTC. Residues: CASSLANGGRVEQYF.

The genes are TRBV7-3 and TRBJ2-5; the D is unclear. V was cut by 2 bases and J by 5 bases, with 12 bases left in between. Germline V gives CDR1 SGHTA, CDR2 FQGTGA. The length of the CDR3 is 14 residues. The CDR3 reads CASSLGGYLETQYF. CDR3 nucleotides: TGTGCCAGCAGCTTAGGCGGTTACCTGGAGACCCAGTACTTC.

The genes are TRBV9 and TRBJ2-5; TRBD2 agrees at 11 bases. The assigned J gene may be wrong: the sequence end matches TRBJ2-7 better. The CDR3 consists of 14 residues. The germline gives CDR1 SGDLS, CDR2 YYNGEE. For the CDR3, the DNA is TGTGCCAGCAGCGCTAGCGGGGGGAACTACGAGCAGTACTTC. Its protein is CASSASGGNYEQYF.

The chain links TRBV5-1 to TRBJ2-7, with 9 bases lining up with TRBD1. The ends lost 4 bases at V and 2 bases at J; junction bases unmatched: 4. The CDR3 consists of 14 residues. Germline loops: CDR1 SGHRS, CDR2 YFSETQ. DNA for the CDR3: TGCGCCAGCAGCCGGGACAGGGTTCCCTACGAGCAGTACTTC. Its translation is CASSRDRVPYEQYF.

The CDR3 nucleotides are TGTGCCAGCAGCATCAAACTCCGGGACAGGGGACTAAACTATGGCTACACCTTC. It specifies CASSIKLRDRGLNYGYTF. The chain has TRBV5-8 and TRBJ1-2; TRBD1 matches at 10 bases. Looked up from germline, CDR1 is SGHTS and CDR2 is YDEGEE. The CDR3 length is 18 residues. V dropped 4 bases and J dropped 2; count of bases not matched to a gene: 14.

This chain joins TRBV10-3 and TRBJ2-4; 9 bases fit TRBD2. CDR1 and CDR2 from the germline V gene are ENHRY and SYGVKD. The V gene end was trimmed by 9 bases and the J gene end by 0 bases; junction bases not matched to a gene: 6. The CDR3 is 15 amino acids. CDR3 DNA sequence: TGTGCCATAAGCGGGGGGCCGGGAGCCAAAAACATTCAGTACTTC. Translated, it gives CAISGGPGAKNIQYF.

The J gene is TRBJ1-2, the V gene TRBV7-2, with 9 bases matching TRBD1. CDR1 SGHTA and CDR2 FQGNSA come from the germline V gene. The CDR3 consists of 13 residues. Germline trimming cut 5 bases from V and 6 bases from J; bases unmatched to any gene: 4. The CDR3: CASSPTGGNGYTF. Written as DNA, the CDR3 is TGTGCCAGCAGCCCGACAGGGGGGAATGGCTACACCTTC.

This clone was seen just once. The rearrangement joins TRBV25-1 to TRBJ1-2; D remains ambiguous. Trimming left V 2 bases short and J 5 bases short, with 9 bases between. This CDR3 is 13 amino acids long. The germline V gene encodes CDR1 MGHDK and CDR2 SYGVNS. The CDR3 DNA follows: TGTGCCAGCAGTGAAGCAGAAACGTATGGCTACACCTTC. Amino acids: CASSEAETYGYTF.

This sequence joins TRBV11-1 and TRBJ2-1; 11 nucleotides agree with TRBD2. The germline gives CDR1 SGHAT, CDR2 FQDESV (reference sequence). The CDR3 has 15 amino acids. Trimming at V came to 5 bases and at J to 4 bases, leaving 4 bases not matched to a gene. The CDR3 here is CASSTSGSSYNEQFF. For the CDR3, the DNA is TGTGCCAGCAGCACTAGCGGGAGTTCTTACAATGAGCAGTTCTTC. Together with reference TRBV11-1 and TRBJ2-1, the CDR3 gives the full variable domain: EAEVAQSPRYKITEKSQAVAFWCDPISGHATLYWYRQILGQGPELLVQFQDESVVDDSQLPKDRFSAERLKGVDSTLKIQPAELGDSAMYLCASSTSGSSYNEQFFGPGTRLTVL.

CDR3 in amino acids: CASSPSGGGRKRETQYF. In DNA, the CDR3 is TGTGCCAGCAGCCCCTCGGGCGGCGGGAGAAAAAGAGAGACCCAGTACTTC. The gene calls are TRBV27 and TRBJ2-5, with 7 bases fitting TRBD2. CDR3 length: 17 amino acids. Germline V CDR1 and CDR2: MNHEY, SMNVEV (reference sequence). The J segment lost 4 bases and the V segment lost 6 bases, leaving 17 bases of the junction unmatched.

The chain uses TRBV18 and TRBJ2-2; 8 nucleotides align to TRBD1. Germline values: CDR1 KGHSH, CDR2 LQKENI. The J segment lost 5 bases and the V segment lost 6 bases, leaving 8 bases of the junction unmatched. The CDR3 spans 15 residues. In DNA form, the CDR3 reads TGTGCCAGCTCCACCCGGACAGGGTTTACCGGGGAGCTGTTTTTT. It is translated as CASSTRTGFTGELFF.

This rearrangement joins TRBV19 to TRBJ2-7; 8 bases are a match to TRBD1. This CDR3 region has 15 residues. Germline trimming cut 6 bases from V and 3 bases from J; bases unmatched to any gene: 10. Per germline, CDR1 LNHDA and CDR2 SQIVND (reference sequence). CDR3 in amino acids: CASSLHSRGLYEQYF. The CDR3, as DNA: TGTGCCAGTAGCCTCCACTCCAGGGGGCTCTACGAGCAGTACTTC.

The rearrangement links TRBV7-9 to TRBJ2-7; TRBD2 matches at 9 bases. The V gene's germline CDR1 is SEHNR and CDR2 FQNEAQ (reference sequence). The CDR3 is 13 residues long. Trimming cost V 5 bases and J 4 bases; bases outside gene matches: 3. CDR3 in amino acids: CASSLGLAYEQYF. CDR3 nucleotides: TGTGCCAGCAGCCTGGGACTAGCTTACGAGCAGTACTTC.